This TCR beta chain was documented in a study of cytomegalovirus exposure and HLA in healthy donors. Only in-frame clones appear in the TCRdb table, and some are missing; sequencing was by immunoSEQ multiplex PCR. The repertoire holds about 190,000 clones, with roughly 82% as singletons. The CDR3 loop spans 14 amino acids. Germline V gene sequence: CDR1 SQVTM, CDR2 ANQGSEA. With 5 bases clipped from V and 1 base from J, the junction kept 2 bases outside the gene matches. The rearrangement links TRBV29-1 to TRBJ1-6, with TRBD1 matching 7 bases. The sequenced sample consisted of PBMCs. This clonotype originated in a woman under 30 in good health and CMV-seronegative. The CDR3 region has the DNA TGCAGCGTTCGACAGGGATCCTATAATTCACCCCTCCACTTT. As protein: CSVRQGSYNSPLHF.